What follows is one T cell receptor (beta chain) and its context. This CDR3 region has 15 residues. This specimen belongs to a study of cytotoxic CD8 clonotypes in ibrutinib-treated CLL. Clones were sequenced by immunoSEQ multiplex PCR, and TCRdb holds only the in-frame ones, with some missing. The table shows approximately 92,000 clones, with approximately 77% occurring only once. V and J are TRBV21-1 and TRBJ1-2. TRBV21-1 has pseudogene status. The receptor's source is a human donor with chronic lymphocytic leukemia. The sample here was PBMCs, taken after 24 months of ibrutinib treatment. The CDR3 reads CASSITAGFGYGYTF. CDR3 nucleotides: TGTGCCAGCAGCATCACTGCGGGGTTTGGCTATGGCTACACCTTC.